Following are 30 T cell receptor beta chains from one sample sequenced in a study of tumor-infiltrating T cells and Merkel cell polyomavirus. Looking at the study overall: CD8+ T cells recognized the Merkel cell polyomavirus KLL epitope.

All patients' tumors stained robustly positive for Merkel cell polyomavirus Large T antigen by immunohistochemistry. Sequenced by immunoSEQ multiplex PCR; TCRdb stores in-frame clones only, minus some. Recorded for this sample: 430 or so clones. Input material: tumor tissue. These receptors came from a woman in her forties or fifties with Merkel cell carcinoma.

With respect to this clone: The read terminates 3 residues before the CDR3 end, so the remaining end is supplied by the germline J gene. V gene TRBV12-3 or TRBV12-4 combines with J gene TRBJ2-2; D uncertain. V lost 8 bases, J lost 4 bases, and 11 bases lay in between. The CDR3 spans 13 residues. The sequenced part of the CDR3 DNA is TGTGCCAGCCCCAACATCTTCACCGGGGAG. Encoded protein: CASPNIFTGE. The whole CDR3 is CASPNIFTGELFF.

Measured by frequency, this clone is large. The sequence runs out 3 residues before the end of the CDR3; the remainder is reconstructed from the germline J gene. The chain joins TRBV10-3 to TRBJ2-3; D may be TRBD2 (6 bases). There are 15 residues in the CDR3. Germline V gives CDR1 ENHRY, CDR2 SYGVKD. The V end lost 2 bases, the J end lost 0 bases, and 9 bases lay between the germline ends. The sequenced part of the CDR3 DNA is TGTGCCATCAGTGAGGGAAGCGGGAGCACAGATACG. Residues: CAISEGSGSTDT. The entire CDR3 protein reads CAISEGSGSTDTQYF.

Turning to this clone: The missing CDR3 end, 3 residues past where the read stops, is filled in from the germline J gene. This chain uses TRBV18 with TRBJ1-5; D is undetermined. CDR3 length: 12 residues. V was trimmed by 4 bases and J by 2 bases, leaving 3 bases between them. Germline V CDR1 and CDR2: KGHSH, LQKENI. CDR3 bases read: TGTGCCAGCTCACAGGGCAATCAGCCC. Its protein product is CASSQGNQP. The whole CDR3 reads CASSQGNQPQHF.

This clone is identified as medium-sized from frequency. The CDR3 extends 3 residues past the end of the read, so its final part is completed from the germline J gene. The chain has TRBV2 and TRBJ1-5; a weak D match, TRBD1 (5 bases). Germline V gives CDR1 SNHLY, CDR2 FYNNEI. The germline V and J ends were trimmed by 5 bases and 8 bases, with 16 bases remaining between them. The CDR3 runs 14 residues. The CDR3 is CASSNGGASKPQHF. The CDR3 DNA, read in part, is TGTGCCAGCAGTAATGGTGGGGCGTCGAAGCCC.

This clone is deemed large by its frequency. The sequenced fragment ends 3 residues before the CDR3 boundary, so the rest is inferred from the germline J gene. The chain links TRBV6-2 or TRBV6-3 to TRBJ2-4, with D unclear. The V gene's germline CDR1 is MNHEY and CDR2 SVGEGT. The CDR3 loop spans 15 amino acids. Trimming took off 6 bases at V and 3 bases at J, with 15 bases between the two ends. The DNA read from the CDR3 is TGTGCCAGCAGCCCTCCTCGTCTCCGCAAAAACATT. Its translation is CASSPPRLRKNI. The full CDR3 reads CASSPPRLRKNIQYF.

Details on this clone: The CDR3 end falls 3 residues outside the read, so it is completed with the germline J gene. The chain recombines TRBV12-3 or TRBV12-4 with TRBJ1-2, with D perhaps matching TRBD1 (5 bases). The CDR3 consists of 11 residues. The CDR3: CAISLRADYTF. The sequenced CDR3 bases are TGTGCCATTTCCCTCAGGGCTGAC.

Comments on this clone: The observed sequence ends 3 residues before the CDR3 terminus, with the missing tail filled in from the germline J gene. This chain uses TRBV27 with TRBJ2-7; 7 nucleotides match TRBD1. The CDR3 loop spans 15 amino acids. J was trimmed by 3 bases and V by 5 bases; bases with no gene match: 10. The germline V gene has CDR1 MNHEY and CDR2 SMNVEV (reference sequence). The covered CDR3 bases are TGTGCCAGCAGTCCCAAGGGACAGCGAAACTACGAG. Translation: CASSPKGQRNYE. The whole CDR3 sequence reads CASSPKGQRNYEQYF.

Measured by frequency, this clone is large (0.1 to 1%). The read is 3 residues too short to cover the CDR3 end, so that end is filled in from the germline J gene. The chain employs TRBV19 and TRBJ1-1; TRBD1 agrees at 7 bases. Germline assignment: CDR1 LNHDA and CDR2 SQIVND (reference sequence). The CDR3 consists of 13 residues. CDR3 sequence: CASSFSTGRQAFF. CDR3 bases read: TGTGCCAGTAGTTTCTCGACAGGGCGGCAA. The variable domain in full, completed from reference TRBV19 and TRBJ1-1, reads DGGITQSPKYLFRKEGQNVTLSCEQNLNHDAMYWYRQDPGQGLRLIYYSQIVNDFQKGDIAEGYSVSREKKESFPLTVTSAQKNPTAFYLCASSFSTGRQAFFGQGTRLTVV.

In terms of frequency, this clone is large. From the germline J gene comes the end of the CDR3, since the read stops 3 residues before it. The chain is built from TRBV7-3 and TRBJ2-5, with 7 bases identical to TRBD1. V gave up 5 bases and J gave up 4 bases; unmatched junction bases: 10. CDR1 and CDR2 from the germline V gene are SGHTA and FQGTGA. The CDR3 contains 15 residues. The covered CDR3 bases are TGTGCCAGCAGCCTCCAGACAGGGCATAGAGAGACC. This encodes CASSLQTGHRET. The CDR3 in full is CASSLQTGHRETQYF.

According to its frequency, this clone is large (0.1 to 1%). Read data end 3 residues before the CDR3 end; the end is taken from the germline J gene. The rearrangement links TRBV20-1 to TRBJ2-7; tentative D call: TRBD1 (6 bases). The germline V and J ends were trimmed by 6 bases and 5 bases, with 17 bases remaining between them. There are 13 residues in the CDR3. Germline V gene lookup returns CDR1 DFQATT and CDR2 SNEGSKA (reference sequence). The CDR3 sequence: CSAPRDTPDEQYF. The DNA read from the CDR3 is TGCAGTGCGCCCAGGGACACCCCTGACGAG.

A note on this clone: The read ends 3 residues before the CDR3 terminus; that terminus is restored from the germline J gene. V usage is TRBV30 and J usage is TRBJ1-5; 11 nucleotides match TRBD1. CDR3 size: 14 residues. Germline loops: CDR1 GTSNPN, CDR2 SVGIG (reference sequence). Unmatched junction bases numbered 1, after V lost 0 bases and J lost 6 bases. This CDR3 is CAWSVGQGAQPQHF. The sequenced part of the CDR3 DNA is TGTGCCTGGAGTGTCGGACAGGGGGCTCAGCCC. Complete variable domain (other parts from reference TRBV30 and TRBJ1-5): SQTIHQWPATLVQPVGSPLSLECTVEGTSNPNLYWYRQAAGRGLQLLFYSVGIGQISSEVPQNLSASRPQDRQFILSSKKLLLSDSGFYLCAWSVGQGAQPQHFGDGTRLSIL.

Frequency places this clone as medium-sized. The CDR3: CASSRDRDASPLHF. The CDR3 DNA, read in part, is TGTGCCAGCAGCCGAGACAGGGACGCGTCACCC. V is TRBV7-2 and J is TRBJ1-6; TRBD1 matches at 7 bases. Sequencing ends 3 residues short of the CDR3 end; the germline J gene provides the rest. The CDR3 is made up of 14 amino acids. Germline V gene sequence: CDR1 SGHTA, CDR2 FQGNSA. V was pared by 5 bases and J by 10 bases, with 8 bases of the junction left unmatched. The full variable domain, completed using reference TRBV7-2 and TRBJ1-6, is GAGVSQSPSNKVTEKGKDVELRCDPISGHTALYWYRQSLGQGLEFLIYFQGNSAPDKSGLPSDRFSAERTGGSVSTLTIQRTQQEDSAVYLCASSRDRDASPLHFGNGTRLTVT.

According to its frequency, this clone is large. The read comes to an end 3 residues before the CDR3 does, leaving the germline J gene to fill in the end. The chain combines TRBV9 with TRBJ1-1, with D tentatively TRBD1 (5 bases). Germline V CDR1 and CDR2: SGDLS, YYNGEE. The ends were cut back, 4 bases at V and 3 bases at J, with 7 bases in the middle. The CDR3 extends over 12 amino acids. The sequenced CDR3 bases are TGTGCCAGCAGCTTGACAGACACTGAA. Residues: CASSLTDTE. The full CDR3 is CASSLTDTEAFF.

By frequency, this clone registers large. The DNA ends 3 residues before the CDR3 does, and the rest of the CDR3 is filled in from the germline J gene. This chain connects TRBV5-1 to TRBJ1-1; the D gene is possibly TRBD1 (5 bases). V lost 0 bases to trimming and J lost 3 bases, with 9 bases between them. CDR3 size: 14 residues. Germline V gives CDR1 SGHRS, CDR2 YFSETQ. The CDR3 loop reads CASSLEGSHTEAFF. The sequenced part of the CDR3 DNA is TGCGCCAGCAGCTTGGAGGGGTCCCACACTGAA.

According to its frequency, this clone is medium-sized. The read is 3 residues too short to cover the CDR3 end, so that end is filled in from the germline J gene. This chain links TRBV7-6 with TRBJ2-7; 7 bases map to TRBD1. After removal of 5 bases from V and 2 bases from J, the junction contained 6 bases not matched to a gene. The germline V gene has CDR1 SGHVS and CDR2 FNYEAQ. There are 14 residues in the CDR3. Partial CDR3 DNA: TGTGCCAGCAGCGAGCGACAGGGACCCTACGAG. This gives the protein CASSERQGPYE. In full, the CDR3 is CASSERQGPYEQYF.

The CDR3 sequence: CASSFYLMATDNQPQHF. The sequenced CDR3 bases are TGTGCCAGCAGTTTTTATTTGATGGCGACAGACAATCAGCCC. The chain links TRBV12-3 or TRBV12-4 to TRBJ1-5; perhaps TRBD1 as D (5 bases). The read terminates 3 residues before the CDR3 end, so the remaining end is supplied by the germline J gene. Trimming pared 3 bases from V and 3 bases from J, leaving 18 bases between. The CDR3 has 17 residues.

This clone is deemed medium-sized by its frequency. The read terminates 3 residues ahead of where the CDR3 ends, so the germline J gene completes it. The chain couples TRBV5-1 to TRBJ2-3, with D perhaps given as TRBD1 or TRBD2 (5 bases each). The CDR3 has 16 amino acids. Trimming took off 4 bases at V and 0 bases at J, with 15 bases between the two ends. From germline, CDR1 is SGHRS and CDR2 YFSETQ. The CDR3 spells CASSREGVTSTDTQYF. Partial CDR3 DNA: TGCGCCAGCAGCCGGGAAGGGGTCACTAGCACAGATACG.

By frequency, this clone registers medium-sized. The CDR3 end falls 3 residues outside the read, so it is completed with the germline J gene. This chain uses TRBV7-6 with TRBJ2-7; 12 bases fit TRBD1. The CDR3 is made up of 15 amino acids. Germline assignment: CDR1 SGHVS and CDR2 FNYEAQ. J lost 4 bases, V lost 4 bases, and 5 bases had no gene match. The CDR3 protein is CASSYRGQGAYEQYF. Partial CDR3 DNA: TGTGCCAGCAGCTACCGGGGACAGGGGGCGTACGAG.

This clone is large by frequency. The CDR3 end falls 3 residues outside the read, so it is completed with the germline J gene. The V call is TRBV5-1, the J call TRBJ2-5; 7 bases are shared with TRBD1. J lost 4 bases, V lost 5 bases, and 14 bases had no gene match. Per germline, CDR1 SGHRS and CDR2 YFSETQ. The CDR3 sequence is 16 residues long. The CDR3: CASREQTGNIRETQYF. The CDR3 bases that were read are TGCGCCAGCAGGGAGCAGACAGGGAATATTCGAGAGACC.

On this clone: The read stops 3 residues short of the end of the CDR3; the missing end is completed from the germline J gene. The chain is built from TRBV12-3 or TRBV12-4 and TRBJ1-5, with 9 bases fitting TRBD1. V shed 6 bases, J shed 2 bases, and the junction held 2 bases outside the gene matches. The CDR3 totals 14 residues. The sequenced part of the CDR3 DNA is TGTGCCAGCAGGAGGACAGGGGGCAATCAGCCC. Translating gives CASRRTGGNQP. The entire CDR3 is CASRRTGGNQPQHF.

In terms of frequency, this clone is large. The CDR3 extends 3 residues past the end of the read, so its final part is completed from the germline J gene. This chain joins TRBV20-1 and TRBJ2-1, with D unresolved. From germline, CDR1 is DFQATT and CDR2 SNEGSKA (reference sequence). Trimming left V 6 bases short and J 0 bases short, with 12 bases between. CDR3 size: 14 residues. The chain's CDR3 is CSAVTRNSYNEQFF. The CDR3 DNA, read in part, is TGCAGTGCAGTAACTCGCAACTCCTACAATGAG.

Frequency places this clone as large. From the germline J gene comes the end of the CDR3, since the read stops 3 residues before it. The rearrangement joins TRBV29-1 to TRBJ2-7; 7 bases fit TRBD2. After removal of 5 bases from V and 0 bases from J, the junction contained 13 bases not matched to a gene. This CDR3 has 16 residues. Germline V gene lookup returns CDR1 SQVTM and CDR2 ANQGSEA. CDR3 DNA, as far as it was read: TGCAGCGTTTTTGGAGGGGAGGGGTCGAGCTCCTACGAG. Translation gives CSVFGGEGSSSYE. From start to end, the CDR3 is CSVFGGEGSSSYEQYF.

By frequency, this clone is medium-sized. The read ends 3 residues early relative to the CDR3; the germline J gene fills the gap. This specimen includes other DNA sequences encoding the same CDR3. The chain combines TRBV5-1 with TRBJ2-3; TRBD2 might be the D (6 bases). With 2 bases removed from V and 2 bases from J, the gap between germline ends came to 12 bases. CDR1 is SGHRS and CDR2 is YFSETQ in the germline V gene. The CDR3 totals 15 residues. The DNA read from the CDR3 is TGCGCCAGCAGCTTAGGAGGGGTATCCACAGATACG. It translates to CASSLGGVSTDT. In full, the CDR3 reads CASSLGGVSTDTQYF.

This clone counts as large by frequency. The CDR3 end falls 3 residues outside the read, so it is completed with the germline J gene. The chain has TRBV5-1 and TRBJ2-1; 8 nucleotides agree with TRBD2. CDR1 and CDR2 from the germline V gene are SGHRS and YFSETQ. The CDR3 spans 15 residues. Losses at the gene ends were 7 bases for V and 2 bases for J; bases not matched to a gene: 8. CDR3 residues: CASGYTSGTYNEQFF. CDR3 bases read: TGCGCCAGCGGCTACACTAGCGGAACCTACAATGAG.

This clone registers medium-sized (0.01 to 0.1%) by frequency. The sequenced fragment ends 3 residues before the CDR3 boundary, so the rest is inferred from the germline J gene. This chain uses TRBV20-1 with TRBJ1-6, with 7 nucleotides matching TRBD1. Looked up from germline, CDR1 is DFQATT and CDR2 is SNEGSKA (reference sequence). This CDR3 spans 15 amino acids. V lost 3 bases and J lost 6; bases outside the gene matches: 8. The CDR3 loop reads CSARPGRGSNSPLHF. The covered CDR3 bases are TGCAGTGCTAGGCCTGGCAGGGGGTCTAATTCACCC.

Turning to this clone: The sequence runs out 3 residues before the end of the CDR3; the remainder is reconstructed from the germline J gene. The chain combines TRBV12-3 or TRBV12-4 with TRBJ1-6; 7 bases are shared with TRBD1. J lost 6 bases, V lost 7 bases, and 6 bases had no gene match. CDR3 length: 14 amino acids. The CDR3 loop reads CASNDRAGNSPLHF. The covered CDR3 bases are TGTGCCAGCAACGACAGGGCTGGTAATTCACCC.

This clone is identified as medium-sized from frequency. The part of the CDR3 DNA that was read is TGTGCCAGCAGCATGGACAGTCTGTTCGGAGAAAAA. It codes for CASSMDSLFGEK. In full, the CDR3 is CASSMDSLFGEKLFF. The chain is built from TRBV9 and TRBJ1-4; possible D gene TRBD1, 6 bases. With the read ending 3 residues before the CDR3 end, the germline J gene is used to fill in that end. Germline V gene sequence: CDR1 SGDLS, CDR2 YYNGEE. Deletions cut 4 bases from V and 8 bases from J, with 18 bases between. This CDR3 region has 15 residues.

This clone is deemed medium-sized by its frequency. The part of the CDR3 DNA that was read is TGCAGTGCTAGAGAGGGCAGGCGGGCC. Its protein product is CSAREGRRA. The CDR3 in its entirety is CSAREGRRAAFF. The rearrangement uses TRBV20-1 and TRBJ1-1; unclear D gene. The read is 3 residues too short to cover the CDR3 end, so that end is filled in from the germline J gene. The length of the CDR3 is 12 residues. Germline V gene data show CDR1 as DFQATT and CDR2 as SNEGSKA (reference sequence).

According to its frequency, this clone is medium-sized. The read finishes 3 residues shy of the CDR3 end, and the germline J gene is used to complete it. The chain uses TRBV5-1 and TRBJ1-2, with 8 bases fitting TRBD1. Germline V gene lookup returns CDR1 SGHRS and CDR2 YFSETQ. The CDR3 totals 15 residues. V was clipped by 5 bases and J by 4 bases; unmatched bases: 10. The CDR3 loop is CASREGGQASYGYTF. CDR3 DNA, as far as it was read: TGCGCCAGCAGGGAAGGGGGACAGGCCTCCTATGGC.

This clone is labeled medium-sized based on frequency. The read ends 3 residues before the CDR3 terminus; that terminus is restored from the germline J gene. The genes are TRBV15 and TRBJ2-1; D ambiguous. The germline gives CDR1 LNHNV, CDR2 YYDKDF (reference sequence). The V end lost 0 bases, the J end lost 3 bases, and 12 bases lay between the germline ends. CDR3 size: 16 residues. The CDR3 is CATSRDRDSRYNEQFF. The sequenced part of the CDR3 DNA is TGTGCCACCAGCAGAGATCGCGACTCCCGCTACAATGAG.